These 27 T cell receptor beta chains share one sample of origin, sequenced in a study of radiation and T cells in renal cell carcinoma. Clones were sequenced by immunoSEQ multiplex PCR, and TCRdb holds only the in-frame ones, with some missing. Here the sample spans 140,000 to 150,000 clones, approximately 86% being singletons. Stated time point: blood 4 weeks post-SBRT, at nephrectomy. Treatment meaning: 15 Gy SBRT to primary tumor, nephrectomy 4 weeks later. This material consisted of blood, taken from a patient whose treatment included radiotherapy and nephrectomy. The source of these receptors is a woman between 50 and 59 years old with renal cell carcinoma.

The CDR3 sequence is CASSWDRGPYGYTF. CDR3 nucleotide sequence: TGTGCCAGCAGCTGGGACAGGGGGCCTTATGGCTACACCTTC. The rearrangement joins TRBV7-2 to TRBJ1-2; 12 bases line up with TRBD1. The V and J ends lost 4 bases and 5 bases, in that order; junction bases with no gene match: 2. The germline CDR1 and CDR2 sequences are SGHTA and FQGNSA. CDR3 length equals 14 residues.

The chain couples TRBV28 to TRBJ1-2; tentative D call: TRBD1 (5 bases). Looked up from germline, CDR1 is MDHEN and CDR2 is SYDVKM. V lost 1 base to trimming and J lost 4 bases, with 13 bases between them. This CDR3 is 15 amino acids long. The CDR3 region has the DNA TGTGCCAGCAGTTTATCGGGACCACCCGTCTATGGCTACACCTTC. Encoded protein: CASSLSGPPVYGYTF.

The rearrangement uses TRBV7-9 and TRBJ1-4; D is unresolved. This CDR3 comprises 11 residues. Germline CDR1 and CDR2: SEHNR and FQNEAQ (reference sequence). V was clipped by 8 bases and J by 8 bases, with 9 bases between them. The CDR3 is CASEVGEKLFF. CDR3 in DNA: TGTGCCAGCGAAGTAGGGGAAAAACTGTTTTTT.

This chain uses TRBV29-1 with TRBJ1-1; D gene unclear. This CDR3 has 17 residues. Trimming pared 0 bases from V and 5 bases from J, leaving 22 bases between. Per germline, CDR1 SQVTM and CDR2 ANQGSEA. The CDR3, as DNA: TGCAGCGTTGAAGATTCCAACTCTGCAGGCAGCGGGACTGAAGCTTTCTTT. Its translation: CSVEDSNSAGSGTEAFF.

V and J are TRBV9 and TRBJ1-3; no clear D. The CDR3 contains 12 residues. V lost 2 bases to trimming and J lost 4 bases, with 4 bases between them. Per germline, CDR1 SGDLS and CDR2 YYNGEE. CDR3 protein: CASSVEGNTIYF. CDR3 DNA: TGTGCCAGCAGCGTTGAGGGAAACACCATATATTTT.

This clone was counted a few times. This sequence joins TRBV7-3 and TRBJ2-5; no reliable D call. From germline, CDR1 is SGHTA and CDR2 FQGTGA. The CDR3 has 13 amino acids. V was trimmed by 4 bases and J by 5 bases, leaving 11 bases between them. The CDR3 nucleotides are TGTGCCAGCAGCTCCAGAGGCGAGGAGACCCAGTACTTC. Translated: CASSSRGEETQYF.

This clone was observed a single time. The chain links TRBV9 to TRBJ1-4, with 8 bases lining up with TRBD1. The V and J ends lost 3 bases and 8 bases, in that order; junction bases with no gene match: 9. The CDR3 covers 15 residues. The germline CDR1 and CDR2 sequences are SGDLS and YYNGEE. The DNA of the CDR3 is TGTGCCAGCAGCGCAACCGGGACAGGAGAAGAAAAACTGTTTTTT. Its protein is CASSATGTGEEKLFF.

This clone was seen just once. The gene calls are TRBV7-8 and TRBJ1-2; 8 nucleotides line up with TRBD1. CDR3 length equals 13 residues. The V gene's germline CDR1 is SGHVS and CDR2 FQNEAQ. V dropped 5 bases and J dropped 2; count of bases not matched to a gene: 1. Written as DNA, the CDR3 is TGTGCCAGCAGCAGGACAGGGAACTATGGCTACACCTTC. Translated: CASSRTGNYGYTF.

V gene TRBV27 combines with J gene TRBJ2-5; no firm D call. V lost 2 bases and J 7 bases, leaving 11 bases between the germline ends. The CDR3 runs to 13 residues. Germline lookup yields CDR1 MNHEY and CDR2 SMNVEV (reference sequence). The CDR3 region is CASSLARAGTQYF. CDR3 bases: TGTGCCAGCAGTTTAGCGCGAGCTGGGACCCAGTACTTC.

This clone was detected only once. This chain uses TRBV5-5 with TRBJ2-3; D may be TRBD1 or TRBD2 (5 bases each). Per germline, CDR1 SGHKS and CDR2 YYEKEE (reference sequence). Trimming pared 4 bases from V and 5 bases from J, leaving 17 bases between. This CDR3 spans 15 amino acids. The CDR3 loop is CASSASGLAGDTQYF. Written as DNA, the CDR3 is TGTGCCAGCAGCGCCTCGGGGCTCGCCGGAGATACGCAGTATTTT.

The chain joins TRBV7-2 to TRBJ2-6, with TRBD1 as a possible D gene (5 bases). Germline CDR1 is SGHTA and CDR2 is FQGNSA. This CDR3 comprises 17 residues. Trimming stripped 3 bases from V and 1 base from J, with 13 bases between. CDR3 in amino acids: CASSFDSRPSGANVLTF. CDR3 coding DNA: TGTGCCAGCAGCTTCGACAGCCGCCCGTCTGGGGCCAACGTCCTGACTTTC.

DNA for the CDR3: TGTGCCAGAAGCCCCTCTCAACCCAACGTCCTGACTTTC. Its translation is CARSPSQPNVLTF. The rearrangement links TRBV5-3 to TRBJ2-6; D is undetermined. TRBV5-3 is an ORF, and what it does is uncertain. V shed 4 bases and J shed 8 bases, with 10 bases lying between them. CDR3 length: 13 amino acids.

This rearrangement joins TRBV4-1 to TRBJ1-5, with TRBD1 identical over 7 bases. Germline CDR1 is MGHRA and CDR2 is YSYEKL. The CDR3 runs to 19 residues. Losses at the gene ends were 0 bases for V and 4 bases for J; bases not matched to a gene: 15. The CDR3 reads CASSQERAGGSRINQPQHF. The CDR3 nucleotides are TGCGCCAGCAGCCAAGAGAGGGCAGGGGGGTCACGGATTAATCAGCCCCAGCATTTT.

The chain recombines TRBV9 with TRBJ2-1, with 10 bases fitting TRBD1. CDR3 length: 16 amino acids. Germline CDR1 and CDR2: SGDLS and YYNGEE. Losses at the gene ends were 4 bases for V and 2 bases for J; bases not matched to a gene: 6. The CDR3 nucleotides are TGTGCCAGCAGCAGACGGACAGGGGGGACCTACAATGAGCAGTTCTTC. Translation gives CASSRRTGGTYNEQFF.

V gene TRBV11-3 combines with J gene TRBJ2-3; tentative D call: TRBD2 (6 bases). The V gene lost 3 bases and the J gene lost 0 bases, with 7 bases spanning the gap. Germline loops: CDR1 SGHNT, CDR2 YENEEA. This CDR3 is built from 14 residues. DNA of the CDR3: TGTGCCAGCAGCTTGACTAGAAGCACAGATACGCAGTATTTT. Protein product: CASSLTRSTDTQYF.

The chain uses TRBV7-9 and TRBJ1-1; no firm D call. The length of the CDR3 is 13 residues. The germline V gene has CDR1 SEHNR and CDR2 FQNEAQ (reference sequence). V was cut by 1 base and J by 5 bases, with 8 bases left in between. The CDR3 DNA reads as TGTGCCAGCAGCTTAGGTTATCGTACTGAAGCTTTCTTT. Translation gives CASSLGYRTEAFF.

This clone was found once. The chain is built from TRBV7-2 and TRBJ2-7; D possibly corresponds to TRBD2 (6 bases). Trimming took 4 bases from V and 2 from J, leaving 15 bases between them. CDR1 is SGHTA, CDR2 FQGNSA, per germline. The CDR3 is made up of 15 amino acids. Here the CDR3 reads CASSSSATVTYEQYF. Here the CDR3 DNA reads TGTGCCAGCAGCTCTAGCGCGACTGTGACCTACGAGCAGTACTTC.

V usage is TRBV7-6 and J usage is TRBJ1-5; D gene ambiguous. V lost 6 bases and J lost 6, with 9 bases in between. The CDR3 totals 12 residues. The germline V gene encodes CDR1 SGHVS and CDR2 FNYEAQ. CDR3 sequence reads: CASSRMGQPQHF. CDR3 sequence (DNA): TGTGCCAGCAGTCGCATGGGTCAGCCCCAGCATTTT. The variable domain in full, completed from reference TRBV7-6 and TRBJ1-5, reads GAGVSQSPRYKVTKRGQDVALRCDPISGHVSLYWYRQALGQGPEFLTYFNYEAQQDKSGLPNDRFSAERPEGSISTLTIQRTEQRDSAMYRCASSRMGQPQHFGDGTRLSIL.

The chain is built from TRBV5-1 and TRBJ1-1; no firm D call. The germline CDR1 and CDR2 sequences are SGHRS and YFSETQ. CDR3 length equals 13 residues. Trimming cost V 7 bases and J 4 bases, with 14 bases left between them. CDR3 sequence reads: CASFAREGTEAFF. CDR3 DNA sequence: TGCGCCAGCTTCGCTAGGGAGGGCACTGAAGCTTTCTTT.

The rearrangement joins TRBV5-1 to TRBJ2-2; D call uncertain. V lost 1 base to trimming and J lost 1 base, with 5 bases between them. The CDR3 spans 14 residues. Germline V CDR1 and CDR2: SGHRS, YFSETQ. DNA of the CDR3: TGCGCCAGCAGCTTGAATTGGAACACCGGGGAGCTGTTTTTT. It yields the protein CASSLNWNTGELFF.

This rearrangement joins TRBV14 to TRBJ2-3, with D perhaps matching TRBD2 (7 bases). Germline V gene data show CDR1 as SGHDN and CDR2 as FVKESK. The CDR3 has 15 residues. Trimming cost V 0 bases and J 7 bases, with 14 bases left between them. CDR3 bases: TGTGCCAGCAGCCAAGATATGCGGGGGCAACATACGCAGTATTTT. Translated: CASSQDMRGQHTQYF.

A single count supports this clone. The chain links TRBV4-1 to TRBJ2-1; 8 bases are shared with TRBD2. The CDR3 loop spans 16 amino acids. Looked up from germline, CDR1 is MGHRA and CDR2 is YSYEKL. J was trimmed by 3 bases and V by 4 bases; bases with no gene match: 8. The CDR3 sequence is CASSRALAARYNEQFF. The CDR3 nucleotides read TGCGCCAGCAGCCGCGCACTAGCGGCACGCTACAATGAGCAGTTCTTC.

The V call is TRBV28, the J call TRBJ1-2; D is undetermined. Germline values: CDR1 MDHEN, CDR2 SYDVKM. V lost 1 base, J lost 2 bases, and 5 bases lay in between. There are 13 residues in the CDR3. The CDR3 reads CASSLSGNYGYTF. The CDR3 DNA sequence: TGTGCCAGCAGTTTATCCGGAAACTATGGCTACACCTTC.

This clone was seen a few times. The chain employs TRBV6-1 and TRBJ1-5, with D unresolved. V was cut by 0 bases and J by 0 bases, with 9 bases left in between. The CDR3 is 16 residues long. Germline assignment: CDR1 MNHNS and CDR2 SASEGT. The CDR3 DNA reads TGTGCCAGCAGTGAAGCTGGGCAACATAGCAATCAGCCCCAGCATTTT. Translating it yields CASSEAGQHSNQPQHF.

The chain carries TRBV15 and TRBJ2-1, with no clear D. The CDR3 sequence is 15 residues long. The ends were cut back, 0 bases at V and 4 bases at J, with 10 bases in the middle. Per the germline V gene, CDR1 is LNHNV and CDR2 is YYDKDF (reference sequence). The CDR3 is CATSRDIGKYNEQFF. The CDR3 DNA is TGTGCCACCAGCAGAGATATTGGCAAATACAATGAGCAGTTCTTC.

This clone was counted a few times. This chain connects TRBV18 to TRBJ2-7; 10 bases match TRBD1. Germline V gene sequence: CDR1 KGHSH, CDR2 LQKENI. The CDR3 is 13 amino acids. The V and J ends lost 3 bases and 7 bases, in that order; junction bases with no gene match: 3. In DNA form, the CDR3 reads TGTGCCAGCTCACCGGGACAGGGGCGTGAGCAGTACTTC. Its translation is CASSPGQGREQYF. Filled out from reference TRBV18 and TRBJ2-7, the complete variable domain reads NAGVMQNPRHLVRRRGQEARLRCSPMKGHSHVYWYRQLPEEGLKFMVYLQKENIIDESGMPKERFSAEFPKEGPSILRIQQVVRGDSAAYFCASSPGQGREQYFGPGTRLTVT.

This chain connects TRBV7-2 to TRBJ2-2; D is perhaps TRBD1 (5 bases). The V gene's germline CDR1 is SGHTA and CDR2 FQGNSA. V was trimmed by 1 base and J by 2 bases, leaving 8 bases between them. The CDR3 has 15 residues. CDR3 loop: CASSLGGQNTGELFF. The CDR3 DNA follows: TGTGCCAGCAGCTTAGGCGGACAAAACACCGGGGAGCTGTTTTTT.